This entry lists 23 T cell receptor beta chains sequenced from one sample in a study of shared clonotypes between healthy human individuals (dated by TCRdb to the early 2020s). Receptor amplification or capture employed the immunoSEQ multiplex PCR assay. Not all clones reach the TCRdb copy of this immuneACCESS table, which keeps in-frame sequences only. Checked studies attribute under half of the gap to unresolved V genes and leave the rest unexplained. The sample records some 980,000 clones, roughly 72% of which are singletons. About 1.5% of the sample lies in the top ten. Sequences were obtained from memory CD4+ T cells sorted from blood. Interpreted using the paper, the cell subset or site label stands for: CD45RA-negative fraction. These receptor sequences come from a young man in good health.

This clone is a singleton in its sample. V and J are TRBV14 and TRBJ1-6; tentatively, D is TRBD1 (5 bases). This CDR3 is 15 amino acids long. In germline, CDR1 is SGHDN, CDR2 FVKESK. With 4 bases removed from V and 9 bases from J, the gap between germline ends came to 16 bases. CDR3 region: CASSPRTGASSPLHF. DNA of the CDR3: TGTGCCAGCAGCCCGAGGACTGGGGCTAGTTCACCCCTCCACTTT.

The chain has TRBV7-9 and TRBJ1-6, with TRBD1 matching 8 bases. Germline CDR1 and CDR2: SEHNR and FQNEAQ (reference sequence). This CDR3 comprises 15 residues. Trimming removed 3 bases from V and 6 bases from J; junction bases left unmatched: 4. DNA of the CDR3: TGTGCCAGCAGCTTTGGGACAGGTGGTAATTCACCCCTCCACTTT. Translated: CASSFGTGGNSPLHF.

The rearrangement joins TRBV5-6 to TRBJ2-1; unclear D gene. Trimming took off 0 bases at V and 6 bases at J, with 16 bases between the two ends. Germline CDR1 is SGHDT and CDR2 is YYEEEE. The CDR3 covers 16 residues. The CDR3 reads CASSLETGTMGNEQFF. In DNA, the CDR3 is TGTGCCAGCAGCTTGGAGACCGGAACCATGGGCAATGAGCAGTTCTTC.

V usage is TRBV11-2 and J usage is TRBJ1-4; TRBD1 might be the D (5 bases). Deletions cut 5 bases from V and 8 bases from J, with 12 bases between. Germline V gene lookup returns CDR1 SGHAT and CDR2 FQNNGV. This CDR3 contains 13 residues. The CDR3 DNA reads as TGTGCCAGCAGCCCCCAGGGAAACGAAAAACTGTTTTTT. Residues: CASSPQGNEKLFF.

The V call is TRBV5-8, the J call TRBJ2-7; D uncertain. The V gene lost 3 bases and the J gene lost 6 bases, with 10 bases spanning the gap. Germline-derived CDR1 and CDR2 are SGHTS and YDEGEE. The CDR3 spans 12 residues. The DNA of the CDR3 is TGTGCCAGCAGCTCCGCTTGGGGCGAGCAGTACTTC. Its protein is CASSSAWGEQYF.

Points on this clone: Other nucleotide sequences from this sample produce the same CDR3. This sequence joins TRBV2 and TRBJ2-5; D not certain. Trimming left V 4 bases short and J 5 bases short, with 5 bases between. CDR3 length: 11 amino acids. Germline CDR1 reads SNHLY; CDR2 reads FYNNEI. CDR3 DNA: TGTGCCAGCAGTGTGAGGGAGACCCAGTACTTC. Its translation: CASSVRETQYF. The entire variable domain, with the rest obtained from reference TRBV2 and TRBJ2-5, is as follows: EPEVTQTPSHQVTQMGQEVILRCVPISNHLYFYWYRQILGQKVEFLVSFYNNEISEKSEIFDDQFSVERPDGSNFTLKIRSTKLEDSAMYFCASSVRETQYFGPGTRLLVL.

The CDR3 DNA reads TGTGCCTTGTCCGGGACAGGGGGCCTTGAAGCTTTCTTT. Amino acid sequence: CALSGTGGLEAFF. The chain couples TRBV30 to TRBJ1-1; TRBD1 matches 12 bases. With V trimmed by 7 bases and J by 7 bases, 7 bases remained unmatched. CDR3 length equals 13 residues. Germline V gene sequence: CDR1 GTSNPN, CDR2 SVGIG (reference sequence).

This chain joins TRBV5-6 and TRBJ1-1, with 9 bases that match TRBD1. Germline assignment: CDR1 SGHDT and CDR2 YYEEEE. The CDR3 contains 14 residues. The CDR3 DNA reads TGTGCGGTAAAGCGGGGACAGGGGAACACTGAAGCTTTCTTT. Amino acids: CAVKRGQGNTEAFF.

The chain carries TRBV10-2 and TRBJ1-2; 8 nucleotides match TRBD1. This CDR3 is built from 16 residues. Germline values: CDR1 WSHSY, CDR2 SAAADI. Germline trimming cut 4 bases from V and 2 bases from J; bases unmatched to any gene: 9. The CDR3 region has the DNA TGCGCCAGCAGTGGGACATCAGGGGGCGTAAACTATGGCTACACCTTC. Residues: CASSGTSGGVNYGYTF.

This clone has more than one count but fewer than ten. The chain combines TRBV7-9 with TRBJ2-4; possibly TRBD2 for D (6 bases). CDR3 size: 18 residues. The V and J ends lost 5 bases and 0 bases respectively, with 20 bases between them. Germline V gene sequence: CDR1 SEHNR, CDR2 FQNEAQ (reference sequence). CDR3 nucleotides: TGTGCCAGCAGCGCCTCCGGGACTCTTTCTGGAGCCAAAAACATTCAGTACTTC. Translating it yields CASSASGTLSGAKNIQYF.

The chain carries TRBV4-3 and TRBJ1-2, with D possibly being TRBD1 (5 bases). Looked up from germline, CDR1 is LGHNA and CDR2 is YSLEER. This CDR3 region has 15 residues. Trimming stripped 0 bases from V and 5 bases from J, with 13 bases between. CDR3: CASSQDFGGGYGYTF. The CDR3 DNA reads as TGCGCCAGCAGCCAAGATTTCGGGGGTGGATATGGCTACACCTTC.

A note on this clone: Other DNA sequences in the sample encode the same CDR3. The chain combines TRBV6-6 with TRBJ1-1; D not certain. Germline loops: CDR1 MNHNY, CDR2 SVGAGI (reference sequence). This CDR3 is 12 amino acids long. V was cut by 3 bases and J by 7 bases, with 9 bases left in between. Written as DNA, the CDR3 is TGTGCCAGCAGTTATCAAGGGATTGAAGCTTTCTTT. Its translation is CASSYQGIEAFF.

This clone was counted many times. The gene calls are TRBV1 and TRBJ2-5; the table gives TRBD2 as D, unverified against the DNA. TRBV1 is listed as a pseudogene. This CDR3 comprises 15 residues. The CDR3 nucleotides read TGCACCAGCAGCCAGCCACCGGGTGTTCAGGAGACCCAGTACTTC. This gives the protein CTSSQPPGVQETQYF.

The chain is built from TRBV5-1 and TRBJ2-2; D is tentatively TRBD1 or TRBD2 (5 bases each). The CDR3 has 14 residues. The V gene's germline CDR1 is SGHRS and CDR2 YFSETQ. Trimming shortened V by 0 bases and J by 6 bases, and 9 bases separated the two germline ends. DNA of the CDR3: TGCGCCAGCAGCTTGGAGGGGACGGCCGGGGAGCTGTTTTTT. Its translation: CASSLEGTAGELFF.

The rearrangement uses TRBV19 and TRBJ2-1; possible D gene TRBD2, 6 bases. CDR1 is LNHDA, CDR2 SQIVND, per germline (reference sequence). The CDR3 consists of 13 residues. V lost 3 bases and J lost 8, with 11 bases in between. The CDR3 DNA reads as TGTGCCAGTAGTATCGCGGGGCCCCATGAGCAGTTCTTC. Its translation: CASSIAGPHEQFF. Full variable domain (outside the CDR3, taken from reference TRBV19 and TRBJ2-1): DGGITQSPKYLFRKEGQNVTLSCEQNLNHDAMYWYRQDPGQGLRLIYYSQIVNDFQKGDIAEGYSVSREKKESFPLTVTSAQKNPTAFYLCASSIAGPHEQFFGPGTRLTVL.

This clone was detected a few times. The chain links TRBV19 to TRBJ2-5; D may be TRBD1 (6 bases). Germline CDR1 is LNHDA and CDR2 is SQIVND (reference sequence). Trimming cost V 6 bases and J 1 base, with 12 bases left between them. The CDR3 consists of 14 residues. The CDR3 spells CASSSSRGQETQYF. The CDR3 nucleotides are TGTGCCAGTAGCTCCTCCAGGGGCCAAGAGACCCAGTACTTC. The whole variable domain, remainder taken from reference TRBV19 and TRBJ2-5, is DGGITQSPKYLFRKEGQNVTLSCEQNLNHDAMYWYRQDPGQGLRLIYYSQIVNDFQKGDIAEGYSVSREKKESFPLTVTSAQKNPTAFYLCASSSSRGQETQYFGPGTRLLVL.

V is TRBV29-1 and J is TRBJ1-3; a possible D gene is TRBD1 (6 bases). Germline V lookup: CDR1 SQVTM, CDR2 ANQGSEA. The CDR3 extends over 13 amino acids. The ends were cut back, 6 bases at V and 3 bases at J, with 12 bases in the middle. CDR3 region: CSVGSGVGNTIYF. The CDR3, as DNA: TGCAGCGTCGGTTCAGGGGTTGGAAACACCATATATTTT.

The table lists this clone with a count of one. The rearrangement uses TRBV27 and TRBJ2-1; no firm D call. Trimming took off 5 bases at V and 6 bases at J, with 14 bases between the two ends. The CDR3 sequence is 14 residues long. The germline CDR1 and CDR2 sequences are MNHEY and SMNVEV (reference sequence). DNA of the CDR3: TGTGCCAGCAGTCCCTCGTGGTCGGGCAATGAGCAGTTCTTC. Amino acid sequence: CASSPSWSGNEQFF.

This clone was detected once. The rearrangement uses TRBV6-1 and TRBJ2-7, with unresolved D. V dropped 8 bases and J dropped 7 bases, with 9 bases sitting between them. The germline gives CDR1 MNHNS, CDR2 SASEGT. This CDR3 region has 10 residues. The chain's CDR3 is CASGRAEQYF. The CDR3 DNA reads TGTGCCAGCGGTAGGGCTGAGCAGTACTTC.

Concerning this clone itself: This may be a read error, as it is one base from a much larger clone. Other DNA variants within this sample encode the same CDR3. This chain joins TRBV7-9 and TRBJ1-1; no reliable D call. V was shortened by 1 base and J by 1 base, with 4 bases between the two germline ends. Germline lookup yields CDR1 SEHNR and CDR2 FQNEAQ (reference sequence). CDR3 length equals 13 residues. Here the CDR3 DNA reads TGTGCCAGCAGCTTAGGTAGGAACACTGAAGCTTTCTTT. It encodes CASSLGRNTEAFF.

The chain links TRBV11-2 to TRBJ2-7; weak D call: TRBD2 (6 bases). The CDR3 covers 16 residues. The germline V gene has CDR1 SGHAT and CDR2 FQNNGV. The V end lost 0 bases, the J end lost 3 bases, and 15 bases lay between the germline ends. The CDR3 reads CASSLDREWRYYEQYF. As DNA, the CDR3 is TGTGCCAGCAGCTTAGATCGGGAGTGGCGCTACTACGAGCAGTACTTC.

This clone was seen only once. The CDR3 reads CASSRGLNPQETQYF. The CDR3 DNA reads TGTGCCAGCAGCCGAGGACTAAACCCCCAGGAGACCCAGTACTTC. The chain couples TRBV5-5 to TRBJ2-5; the D gene is possibly TRBD2 (6 bases). The germline CDR1 and CDR2 sequences are SGHKS and YYEKEE (reference sequence). The CDR3 is 15 residues long. V was trimmed by 4 bases and J by 5 bases, leaving 18 bases between them.

This chain uses TRBV25-1 with TRBJ2-6, with D hard to call. Germline CDR1 and CDR2: MGHDK and SYGVNS. This CDR3 is 15 amino acids long. Trimming removed 3 bases at V and 0 bases at J, with 6 bases between. Here the CDR3 reads CASSDRTSGANVLTF. CDR3 DNA: TGTGCCAGCAGTGACCGGACCTCTGGGGCCAACGTCCTGACTTTC. The entire variable domain, with the rest obtained from reference TRBV25-1 and TRBJ2-6, is as follows: EADIYQTPRYLVIGTGKKITLECSQTMGHDKMYWYQQDPGMELHLIHYSYGVNSTEKGDLSSESTVSRIRTEHFPLTLESARPSHTSQYLCASSDRTSGANVLTFGAGSRLTVL.